This TCR beta chain was obtained from a study of T-cell memory formation after mild COVID-19. Study-wide background: The two donors had largely donor-specific TCR clusters.

Study-wide points: Some clones that responded turned up in pre-infection memory, which suggests that cross-reactive memory joined in. CD4+ contracting clones were mainly CM and EM; CD8+ ones, EMRA.

The CDR3 covers 18 residues. Germline loops: CDR1 DFQATT, CDR2 SNEGSKA (reference sequence). J gave up 1 base and V 6 bases, and 13 bases lay outside the gene matches. Using its own MiXCR run on the 5' RACE reads, TCRdb lists one record per CDR3 protein. The table has about 390,000 distinct CDR3 sequences, roughly 21% seen once. This clonotype was found a few times. The antigen is undetermined. The rearrangement joins TRBV20-1 to TRBJ2-7, with 15 bases fitting TRBD2. This clonotype originated in an adult woman who had mild COVID-19 (a few samples of this study predate the infection). Cell type and time point are not known. The specimen sequenced was PBMCs or a T cell subset sorted from them (not recorded which). The CDR3 sequence: CSAKAGLAGGWRSYEQYF. As DNA, the CDR3 is TGCAGTGCCAAAGCGGGACTAGCGGGAGGTTGGAGGTCCTACGAGCAGTACTTC.